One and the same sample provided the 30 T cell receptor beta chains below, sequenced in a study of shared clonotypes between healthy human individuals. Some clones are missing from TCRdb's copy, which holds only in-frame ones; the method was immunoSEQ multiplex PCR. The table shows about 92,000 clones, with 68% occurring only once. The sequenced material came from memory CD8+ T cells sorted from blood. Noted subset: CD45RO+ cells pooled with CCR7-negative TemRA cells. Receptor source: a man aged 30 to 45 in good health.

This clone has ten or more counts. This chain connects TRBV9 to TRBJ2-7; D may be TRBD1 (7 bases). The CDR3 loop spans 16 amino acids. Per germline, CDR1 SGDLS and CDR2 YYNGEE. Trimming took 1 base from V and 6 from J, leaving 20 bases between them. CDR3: CASSVSPQGGSGEQYF. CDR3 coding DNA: TGTGCCAGCAGCGTAAGCCCGCAGGGGGGCTCGGGCGAGCAGTACTTC.

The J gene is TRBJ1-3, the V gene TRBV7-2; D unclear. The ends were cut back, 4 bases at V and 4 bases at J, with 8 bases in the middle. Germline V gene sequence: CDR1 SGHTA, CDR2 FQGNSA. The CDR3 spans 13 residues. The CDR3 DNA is TGTGCCAGCAGCTCGACTTGGGGAAACACCATATATTTT. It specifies CASSSTWGNTIYF.

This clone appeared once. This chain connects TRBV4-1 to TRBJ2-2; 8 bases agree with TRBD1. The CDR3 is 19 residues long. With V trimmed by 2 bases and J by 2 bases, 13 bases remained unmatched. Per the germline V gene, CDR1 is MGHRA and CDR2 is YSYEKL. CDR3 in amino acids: CASSQTRGGGTGNTGELFF. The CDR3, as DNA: TGCGCCAGCAGCCAAACGAGAGGGGGCGGGACAGGAAACACCGGGGAGCTGTTTTTT.

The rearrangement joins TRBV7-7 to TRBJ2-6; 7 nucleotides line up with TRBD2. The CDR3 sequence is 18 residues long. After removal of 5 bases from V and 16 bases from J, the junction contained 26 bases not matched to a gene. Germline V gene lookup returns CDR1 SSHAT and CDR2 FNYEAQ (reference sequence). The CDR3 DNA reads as TGTGCCAGCAGCGCGGGGGATAAGTGCACAAAGTCGGGCCAACGTCTGACTTTC. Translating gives CASSAGDKCTKSGQRLTF.

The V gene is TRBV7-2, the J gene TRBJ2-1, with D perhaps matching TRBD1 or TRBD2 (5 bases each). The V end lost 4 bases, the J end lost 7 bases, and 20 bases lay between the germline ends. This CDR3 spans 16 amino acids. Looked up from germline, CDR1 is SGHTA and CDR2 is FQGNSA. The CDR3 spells CASSSRGSSGWNEQFF. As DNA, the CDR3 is TGTGCCAGCAGCTCGAGGGGATCTAGTGGGTGGAATGAGCAGTTCTTC.

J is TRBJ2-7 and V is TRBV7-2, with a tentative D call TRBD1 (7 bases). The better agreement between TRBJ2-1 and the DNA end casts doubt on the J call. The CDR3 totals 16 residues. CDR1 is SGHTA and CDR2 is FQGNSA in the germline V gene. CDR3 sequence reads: CASSDRGTAPYNEQFF. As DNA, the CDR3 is TGTGCCAGCAGCGACCGGGGGACAGCACCCTACAATGAGCAGTTCTTC.

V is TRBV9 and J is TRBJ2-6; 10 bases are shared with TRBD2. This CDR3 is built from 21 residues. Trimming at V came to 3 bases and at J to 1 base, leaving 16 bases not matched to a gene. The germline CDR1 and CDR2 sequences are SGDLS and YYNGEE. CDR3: CASSAPLESGRAISGANVLTF. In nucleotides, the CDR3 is TGTGCCAGCAGCGCTCCCTTGGAAAGCGGGAGGGCCATTTCTGGGGCCAACGTCCTGACTTTC.

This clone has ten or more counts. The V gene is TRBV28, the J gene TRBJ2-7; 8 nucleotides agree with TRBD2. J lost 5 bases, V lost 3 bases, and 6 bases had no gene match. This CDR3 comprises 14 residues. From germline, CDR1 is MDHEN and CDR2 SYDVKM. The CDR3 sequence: CASSLDGTRDEQYF. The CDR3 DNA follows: TGTGCCAGCAGTTTGGACGGGACTAGGGACGAGCAGTACTTC.

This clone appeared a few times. The CDR3 coding sequence is TGTGCCAGCAGCGCGTCGACAGGACTTGGTCAGCCCCAGCATTTT. Its translation: CASSASTGLGQPQHF. This chain uses TRBV7-2 with TRBJ1-5; a weak D match, TRBD1 (6 bases). Trimming stripped 5 bases from V and 6 bases from J, with 17 bases between. The CDR3 runs 15 residues. Germline loops: CDR1 SGHTA, CDR2 FQGNSA.

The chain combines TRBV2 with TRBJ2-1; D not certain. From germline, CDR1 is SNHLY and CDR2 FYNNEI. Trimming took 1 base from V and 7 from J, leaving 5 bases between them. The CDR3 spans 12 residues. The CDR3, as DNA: TGTGCCAGCAGTGAAGTGATTAATGAGCAGTTCTTC. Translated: CASSEVINEQFF.

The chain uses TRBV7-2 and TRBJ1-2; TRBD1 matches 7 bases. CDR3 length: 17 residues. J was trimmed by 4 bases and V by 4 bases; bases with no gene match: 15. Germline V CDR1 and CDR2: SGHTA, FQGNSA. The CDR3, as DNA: TGTGCCAGCAGCTCACACGGTCAGGGGGGCTACCTCTATGGCTACACCTTC. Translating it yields CASSSHGQGGYLYGYTF.

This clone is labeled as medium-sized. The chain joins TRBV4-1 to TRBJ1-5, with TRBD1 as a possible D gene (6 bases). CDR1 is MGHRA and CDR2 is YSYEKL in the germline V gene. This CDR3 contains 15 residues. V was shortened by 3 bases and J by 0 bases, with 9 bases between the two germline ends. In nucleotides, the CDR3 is TGCGCCAGCAGCCAGAGGACAGTTAGCAATCAGCCCCAGCATTTT. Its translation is CASSQRTVSNQPQHF.

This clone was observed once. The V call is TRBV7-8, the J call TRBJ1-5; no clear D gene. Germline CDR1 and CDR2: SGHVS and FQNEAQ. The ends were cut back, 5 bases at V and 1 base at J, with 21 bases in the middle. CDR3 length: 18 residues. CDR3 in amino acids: CASSPTTIGVGSNQPQHF. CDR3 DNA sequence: TGTGCCAGCAGCCCGACCACCATCGGGGTGGGCAGCAATCAGCCCCAGCATTTT.

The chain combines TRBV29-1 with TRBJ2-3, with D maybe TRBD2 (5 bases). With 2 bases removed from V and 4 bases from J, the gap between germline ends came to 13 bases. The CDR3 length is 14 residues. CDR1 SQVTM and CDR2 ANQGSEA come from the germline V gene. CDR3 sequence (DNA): TGCAGCGTTGAAATAGCGCGGTGGCCAGATACGCAGTATTTT. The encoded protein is CSVEIARWPDTQYF.

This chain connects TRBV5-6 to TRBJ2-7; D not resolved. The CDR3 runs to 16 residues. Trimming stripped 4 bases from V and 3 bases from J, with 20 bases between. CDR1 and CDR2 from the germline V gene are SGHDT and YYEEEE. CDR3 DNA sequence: TGTGCCAGCAGCCCGGGCGCTCTAGGACGGAACTACGAGCAGTACTTC. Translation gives CASSPGALGRNYEQYF.

The CDR3 region is CASSLEPGNQPQHF. CDR3 bases: TGCGCCAGCAGCTTGGAGCCGGGAAATCAGCCCCAGCATTTT. The chain couples TRBV5-1 to TRBJ1-5; D is unresolved. V was shortened by 0 bases and J by 4 bases, with 8 bases between the two germline ends. The CDR3 totals 14 residues. Germline V CDR1 and CDR2: SGHRS, YFSETQ. The full variable domain, its missing parts supplied by reference TRBV5-1 and TRBJ1-5, is KAGVTQTPRYLIKTRGQQVTLSCSPISGHRSVSWYQQTPGQGLQFLFEYFSETQRNKGNFPGRFSGRQFSNSRSEMNVSTLELGDSALYLCASSLEPGNQPQHFGDGTRLSIL.

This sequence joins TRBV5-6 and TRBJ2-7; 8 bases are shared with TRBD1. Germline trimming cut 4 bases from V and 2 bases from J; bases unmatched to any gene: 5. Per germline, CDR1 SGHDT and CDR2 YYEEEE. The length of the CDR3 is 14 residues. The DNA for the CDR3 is TGTGCCAGCAGCGGAGGGACAGGCACCTACGAGCAGTACTTC. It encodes CASSGGTGTYEQYF.

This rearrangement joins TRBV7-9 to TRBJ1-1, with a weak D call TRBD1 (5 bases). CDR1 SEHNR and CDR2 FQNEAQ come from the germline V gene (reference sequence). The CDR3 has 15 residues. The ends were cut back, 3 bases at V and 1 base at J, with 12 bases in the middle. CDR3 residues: CASSLTGTPNTEAFF. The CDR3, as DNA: TGTGCCAGCAGCTTGACCGGGACCCCGAACACTGAAGCTTTCTTT.

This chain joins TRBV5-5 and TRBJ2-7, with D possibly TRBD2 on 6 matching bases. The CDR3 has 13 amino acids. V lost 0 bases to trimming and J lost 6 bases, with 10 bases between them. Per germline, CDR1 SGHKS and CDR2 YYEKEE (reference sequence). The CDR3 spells CASSLVVGGEQYF. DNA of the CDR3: TGTGCCAGCAGCTTGGTTGTGGGAGGCGAGCAGTACTTC.

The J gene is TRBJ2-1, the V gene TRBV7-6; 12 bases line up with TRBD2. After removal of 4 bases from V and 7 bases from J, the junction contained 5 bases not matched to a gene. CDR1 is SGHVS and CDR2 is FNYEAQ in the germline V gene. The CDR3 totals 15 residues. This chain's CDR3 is CASSSRTSGTNEQFF. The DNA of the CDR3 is TGTGCCAGCAGCTCGAGGACTAGCGGGACGAATGAGCAGTTCTTC.

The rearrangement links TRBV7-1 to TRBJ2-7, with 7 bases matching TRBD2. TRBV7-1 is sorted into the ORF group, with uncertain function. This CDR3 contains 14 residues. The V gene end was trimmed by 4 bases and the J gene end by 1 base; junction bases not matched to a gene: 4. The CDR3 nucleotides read TGTGCCAGCAGCTTAGCGGGTTGGTCCTACGAGCAGTACTTC. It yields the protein CASSLAGWSYEQYF.

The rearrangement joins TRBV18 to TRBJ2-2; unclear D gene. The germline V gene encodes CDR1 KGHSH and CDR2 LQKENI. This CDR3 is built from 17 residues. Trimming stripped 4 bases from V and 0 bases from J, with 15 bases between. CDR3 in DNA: TGTGCCAGCTCACTAGAGCCGTCCCCTTCGAACACCGGGGAGCTGTTTTTT. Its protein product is CASSLEPSPSNTGELFF.

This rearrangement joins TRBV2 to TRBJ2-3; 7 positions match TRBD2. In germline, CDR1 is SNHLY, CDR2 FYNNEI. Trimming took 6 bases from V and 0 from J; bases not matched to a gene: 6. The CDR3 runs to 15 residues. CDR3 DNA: TGTGCCAGCAGGGCTAGCGGCACCAGCACAGATACGCAGTATTTT. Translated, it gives CASRASGTSTDTQYF.

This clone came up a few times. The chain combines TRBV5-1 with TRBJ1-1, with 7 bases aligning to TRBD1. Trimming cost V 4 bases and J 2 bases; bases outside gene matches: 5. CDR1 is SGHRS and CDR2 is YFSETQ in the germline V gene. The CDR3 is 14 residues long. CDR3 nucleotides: TGCGCCAGCAGCCGGTGGGACAGCAACACTGAAGCTTTCTTT. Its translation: CASSRWDSNTEAFF.

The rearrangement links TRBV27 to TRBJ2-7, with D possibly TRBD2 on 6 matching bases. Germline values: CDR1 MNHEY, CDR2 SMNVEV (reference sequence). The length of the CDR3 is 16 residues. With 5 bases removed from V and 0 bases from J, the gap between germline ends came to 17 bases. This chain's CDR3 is CASSPSGGGISYEQYF. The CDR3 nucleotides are TGTGCCAGCAGTCCCTCCGGTGGGGGGATCTCCTACGAGCAGTACTTC.

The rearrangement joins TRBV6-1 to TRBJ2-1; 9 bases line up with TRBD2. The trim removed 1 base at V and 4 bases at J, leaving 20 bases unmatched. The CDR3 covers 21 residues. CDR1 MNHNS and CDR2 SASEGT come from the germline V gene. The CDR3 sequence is CASSEGNQPRGGAPLYNEQFF. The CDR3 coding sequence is TGTGCCAGCAGTGAAGGGAACCAACCGCGGGGGGGGGCCCCTCTATACAATGAGCAGTTCTTC.

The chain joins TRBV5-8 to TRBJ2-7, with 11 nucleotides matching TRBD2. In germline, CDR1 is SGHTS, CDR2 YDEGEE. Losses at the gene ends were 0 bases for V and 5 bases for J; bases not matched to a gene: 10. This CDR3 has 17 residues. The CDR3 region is CASSLDPIAGGPHEQYF. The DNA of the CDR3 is TGTGCCAGCAGCTTGGACCCAATAGCGGGAGGGCCCCACGAGCAGTACTTC.

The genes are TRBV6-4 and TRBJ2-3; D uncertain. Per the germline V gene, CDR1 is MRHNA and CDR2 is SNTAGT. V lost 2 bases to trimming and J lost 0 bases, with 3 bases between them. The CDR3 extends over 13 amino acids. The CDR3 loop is CASSDGSTDTQYF. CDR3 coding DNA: TGTGCCAGCAGTGACGGCAGCACAGATACGCAGTATTTT.

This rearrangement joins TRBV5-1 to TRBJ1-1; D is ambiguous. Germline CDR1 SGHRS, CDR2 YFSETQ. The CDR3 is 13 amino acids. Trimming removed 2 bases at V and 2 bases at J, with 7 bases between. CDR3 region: CASSFELNTEAFF. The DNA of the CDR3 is TGCGCCAGCAGCTTCGAATTAAACACTGAAGCTTTCTTT.

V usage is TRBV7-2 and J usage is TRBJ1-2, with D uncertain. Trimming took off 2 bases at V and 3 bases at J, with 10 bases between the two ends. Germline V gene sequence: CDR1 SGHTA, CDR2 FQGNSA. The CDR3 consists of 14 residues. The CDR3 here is CASSLISNHYGYTF. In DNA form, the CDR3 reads TGTGCCAGCAGCTTAATTAGCAATCACTATGGCTACACCTTC.